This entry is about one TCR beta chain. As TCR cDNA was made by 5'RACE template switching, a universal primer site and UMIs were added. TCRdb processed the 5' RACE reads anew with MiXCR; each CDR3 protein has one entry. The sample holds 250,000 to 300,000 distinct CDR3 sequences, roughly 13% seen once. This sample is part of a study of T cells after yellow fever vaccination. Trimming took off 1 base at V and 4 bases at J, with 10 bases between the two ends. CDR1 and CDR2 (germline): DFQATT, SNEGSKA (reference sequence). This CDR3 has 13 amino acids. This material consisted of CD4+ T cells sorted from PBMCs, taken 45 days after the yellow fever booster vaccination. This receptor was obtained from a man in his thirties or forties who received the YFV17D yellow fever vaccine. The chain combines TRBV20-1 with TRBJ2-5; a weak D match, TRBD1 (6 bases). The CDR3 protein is CSARGWGRETQYF. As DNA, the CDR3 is TGCAGTGCTAGAGGGTGGGGGCGAGAGACCCAGTACTTC.